This TCR beta chain was obtained from a study of technical replicates of blood from a few donors. CDR1 and CDR2 from the germline V gene are MGHRA and YSYEKL. With 0 bases clipped from V and 3 bases from J, the junction kept 11 bases outside the gene matches. The CDR3 length is 18 residues. This clone was seen a single time. TCRdb's table, derived via immunoSEQ multiplex PCR, lists solely in-frame clones and lacks some. The table has roughly 76,000 clones, 94% seen once; the top ten hold 0.39%. This TCR came from a human donor in good health. Sequencing was performed on T cells isolated from PBMCs. The chain has TRBV4-1 and TRBJ1-2, with TRBD1 identical over 9 bases. CDR3 sequence reads: CASSQDWFRWDRDYGYTF. DNA of the CDR3: TGCGCCAGCAGCCAAGATTGGTTTAGATGGGACAGGGACTATGGCTACACCTTC.